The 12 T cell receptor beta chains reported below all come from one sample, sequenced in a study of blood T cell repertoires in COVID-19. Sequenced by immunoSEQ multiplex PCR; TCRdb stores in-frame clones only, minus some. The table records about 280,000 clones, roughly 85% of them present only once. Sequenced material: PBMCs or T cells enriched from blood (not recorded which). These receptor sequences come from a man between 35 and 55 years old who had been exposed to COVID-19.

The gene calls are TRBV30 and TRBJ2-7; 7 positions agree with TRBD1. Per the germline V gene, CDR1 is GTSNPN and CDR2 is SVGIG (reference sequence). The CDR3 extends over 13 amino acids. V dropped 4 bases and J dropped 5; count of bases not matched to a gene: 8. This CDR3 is CAWKVSQGNEQYF. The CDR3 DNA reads TGTGCCTGGAAGGTCTCACAGGGGAACGAGCAGTACTTC.

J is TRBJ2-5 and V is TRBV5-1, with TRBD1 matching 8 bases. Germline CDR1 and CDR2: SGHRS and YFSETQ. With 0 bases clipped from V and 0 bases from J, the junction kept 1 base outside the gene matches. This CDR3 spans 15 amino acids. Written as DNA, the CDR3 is TGCGCCAGCAGCTTGGAGGGACAGGACCAAGAGACCCAGTACTTC. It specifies CASSLEGQDQETQYF.

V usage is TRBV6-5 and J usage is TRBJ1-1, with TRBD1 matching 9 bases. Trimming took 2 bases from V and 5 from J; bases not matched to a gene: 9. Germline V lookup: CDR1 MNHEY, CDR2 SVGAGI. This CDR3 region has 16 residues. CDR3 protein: CASSYDRGVGETEAFF. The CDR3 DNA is TGTGCCAGCAGTTACGACAGGGGGGTTGGCGAGACTGAAGCTTTCTTT.

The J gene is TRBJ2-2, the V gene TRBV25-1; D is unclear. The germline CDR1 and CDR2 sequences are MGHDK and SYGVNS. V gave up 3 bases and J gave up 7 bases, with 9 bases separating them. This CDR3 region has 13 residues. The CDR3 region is CASSDFSVGELFF. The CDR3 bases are TGTGCCAGCAGTGATTTTTCGGTCGGGGAGCTGTTTTTT.

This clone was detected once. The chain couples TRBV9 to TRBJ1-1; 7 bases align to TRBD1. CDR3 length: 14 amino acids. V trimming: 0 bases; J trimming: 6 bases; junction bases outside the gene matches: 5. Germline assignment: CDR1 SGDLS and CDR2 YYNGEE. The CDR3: CASSVGQGASEAFF. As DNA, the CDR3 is TGTGCCAGCAGCGTAGGACAGGGAGCTTCTGAAGCTTTCTTT.

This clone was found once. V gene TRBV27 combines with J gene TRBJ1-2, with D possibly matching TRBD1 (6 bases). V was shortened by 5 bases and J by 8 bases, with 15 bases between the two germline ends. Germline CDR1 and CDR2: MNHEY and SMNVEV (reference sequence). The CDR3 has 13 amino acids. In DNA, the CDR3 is TGTGCCAGCAGTCCCAGCGGGGGGCTGGGCTACACCTTC. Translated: CASSPSGGLGYTF.

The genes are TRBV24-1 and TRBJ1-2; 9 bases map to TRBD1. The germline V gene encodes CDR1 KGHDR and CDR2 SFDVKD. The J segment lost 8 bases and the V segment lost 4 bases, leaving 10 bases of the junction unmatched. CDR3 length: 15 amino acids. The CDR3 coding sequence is TGTGCCACCAGTGACTCAATGGACAGGGGTAAGGGCTACACCTTC. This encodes CATSDSMDRGKGYTF.

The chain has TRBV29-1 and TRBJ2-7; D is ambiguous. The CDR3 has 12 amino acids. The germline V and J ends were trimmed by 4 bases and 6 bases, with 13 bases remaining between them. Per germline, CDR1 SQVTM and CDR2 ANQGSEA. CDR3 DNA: TGCAGCGTTGTGGAGCTTCCCGGCGAGCAGTACTTC. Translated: CSVVELPGEQYF.

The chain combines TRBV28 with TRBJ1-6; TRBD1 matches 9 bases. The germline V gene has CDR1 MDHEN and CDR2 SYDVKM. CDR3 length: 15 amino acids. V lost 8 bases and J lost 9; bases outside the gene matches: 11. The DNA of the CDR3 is TGTGCCAGCGCAACCCGAACAGGGGGCACTTCACCCCTCCACTTT. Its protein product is CASATRTGGTSPLHF.

The CDR3 protein is CASSLGTSGDTDTQYF. CDR3 nucleotide sequence: TGTGCCAGCAGCTTAGGTACTAGCGGAGACACAGATACGCAGTATTTT. V is TRBV7-6 and J is TRBJ2-3; 8 bases match TRBD2. The CDR3 sequence is 16 residues long. Germline-derived CDR1 and CDR2 are SGHVS and FNYEAQ. Trimming cost V 1 base and J 2 bases; bases outside gene matches: 5.

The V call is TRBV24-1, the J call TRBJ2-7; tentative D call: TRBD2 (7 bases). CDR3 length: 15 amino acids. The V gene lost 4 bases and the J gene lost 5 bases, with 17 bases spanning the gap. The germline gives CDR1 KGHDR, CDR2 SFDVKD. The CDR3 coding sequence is TGTGCCACCAGTGACATAGGAGGGGGGGTCCACGAGCAGTACTTC. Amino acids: CATSDIGGGVHEQYF.

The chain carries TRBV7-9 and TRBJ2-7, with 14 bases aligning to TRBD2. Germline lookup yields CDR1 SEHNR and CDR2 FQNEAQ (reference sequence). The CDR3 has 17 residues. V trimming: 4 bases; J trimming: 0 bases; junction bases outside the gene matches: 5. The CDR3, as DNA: TGTGCCAGCAGCTCGACTAGCGGGAGGGCCCCCTCCTACGAGCAGTACTTC. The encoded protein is CASSSTSGRAPSYEQYF.